This T cell receptor beta chain was documented in a study of T cell changes during pregnancy in multiple sclerosis. CDR1 is LNHDA and CDR2 is SQIVND in the germline V gene (reference sequence). Trimming stripped 3 bases from V and 1 base from J, with 7 bases between. CDR3 length: 14 amino acids. Libraries were prepared by immunoSEQ multiplex PCR; TCRdb keeps only in-frame clonotypes and omits some of them. The sample lists 90,000 or so clones; about 93% were seen once. The source of this sequence is a female donor in good health, enrolled as a control in a pregnancy study. The genes are TRBV19 and TRBJ1-5; D is undetermined. This sample comprised peripheral blood, obtained after pregnancy. CDR3 region: CASSISRSNQPQHF. In nucleotides, the CDR3 is TGTGCCAGTAGTATCTCCAGGAGCAATCAGCCCCAGCATTTT.